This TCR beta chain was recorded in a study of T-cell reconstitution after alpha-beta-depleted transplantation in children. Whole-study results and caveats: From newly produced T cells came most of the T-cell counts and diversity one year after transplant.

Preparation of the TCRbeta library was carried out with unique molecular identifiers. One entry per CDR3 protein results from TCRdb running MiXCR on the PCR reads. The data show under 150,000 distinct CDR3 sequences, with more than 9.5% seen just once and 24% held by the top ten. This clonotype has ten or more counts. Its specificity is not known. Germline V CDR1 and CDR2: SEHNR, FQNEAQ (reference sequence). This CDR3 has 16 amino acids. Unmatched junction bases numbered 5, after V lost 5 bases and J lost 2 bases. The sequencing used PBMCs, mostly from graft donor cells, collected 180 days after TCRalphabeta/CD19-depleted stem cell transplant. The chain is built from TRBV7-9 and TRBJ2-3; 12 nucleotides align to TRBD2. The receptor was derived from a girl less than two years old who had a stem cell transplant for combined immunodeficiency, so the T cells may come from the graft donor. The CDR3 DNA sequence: TGTGCCAGCAGCATTAGACTAGCGGGAGACACAGATACGCAGTATTTT. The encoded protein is CASSIRLAGDTDTQYF.